Below, 21 T cell receptor beta chains from the same sample are listed, as sequenced in a study of T cells expressing NK-cell markers. Using the 5' RACE reads, TCRdb records one entry per CDR3 protein without DNA. The sample table includes approximately 460,000 distinct CDR3 sequences. The material sequenced was blood T cells: a sorted CD56 or NKG2C T cell subset, CD4+ or CD8+ T cells, or bulk PBMC T cells (not recorded which). These receptors all stem from a woman between 18 and 75 years old in good health.

The chain is built from TRBV5-4 and TRBJ2-1; there is no DNA to check the TCRdb D call of TRBD1. The CDR3 is 15 amino acids. Germline loops: CDR1 SGHNT, CDR2 YYREEE (reference sequence). The chain's CDR3 is CASSLPGGANNEQFF. Full variable domain (outside the CDR3, taken from reference TRBV5-4 and TRBJ2-1): ETGVTQSPTHLIKTRGQQVTLRCSSQSGHNTVSWYQQALGQGPQFIFQYYREEENGRGNFPPRFSGLQFPNYSSELNVNALELDDSALYLCASSLPGGANNEQFFGPGTRLTVL.

The chain links TRBV10-2 to TRBJ2-1; the D gene TCRdb calls, TRBD1, cannot be checked with no DNA. CDR1 is WSHSY, CDR2 SAAADI, per germline. There are 18 residues in the CDR3. This chain's CDR3 is CASSQSPSSGPVYNEQFF.

The V gene is TRBV28, the J gene TRBJ2-7; as DNA is missing, the TRBD2 call by TCRdb cannot be tested. The CDR3 consists of 14 residues. Looked up from germline, CDR1 is MDHEN and CDR2 is SYDVKM. CDR3 region: CASRNGLKTYEQYF.

The rearrangement uses TRBV20-1 and TRBJ2-1. The CDR3 consists of 15 residues. The germline V gene encodes CDR1 DFQATT and CDR2 SNEGSKA (reference sequence). The CDR3 reads CSARDFGSSYNEQFF.

The rearrangement uses TRBV5-1 and TRBJ2-1; checking the TCRdb D call of TRBD1 is not possible without DNA. There are 12 residues in the CDR3. Germline V gene data show CDR1 as SGHRS and CDR2 as YFSETQ. CDR3: CASSPVTHEQFF.

The chain combines TRBV7-2 with TRBJ2-5. CDR1 and CDR2 from the germline V gene are SGHTA and FQGNSA. This CDR3 spans 14 amino acids. CDR3 in amino acids: CASSLGLALETQYF.

The V call is TRBV12-3 or TRBV12-4, the J call TRBJ2-5. The CDR3 spans 13 residues. This chain's CDR3 is CASRPERSGTQYF.

The chain links TRBV20-1 to TRBJ2-3; no DNA is available, so the TRBD2 call from TCRdb remains unchecked. This CDR3 has 18 amino acids. Germline CDR1 DFQATT, CDR2 SNEGSKA (reference sequence). The chain's CDR3 is CSALPLPTSGSFADTQYF.

The chain links TRBV7-2 to TRBJ2-2; TCRdb selects TRBD1, and the lack of DNA leaves this call unchecked. The V gene's germline CDR1 is SGHTA and CDR2 FQGNSA. The CDR3 has 16 residues. This CDR3 is CASSSRTGGAGGELFF.

V usage is TRBV4-3 and J usage is TRBJ2-7. CDR3 length equals 14 residues. CDR1 LGHNA and CDR2 YSLEER come from the germline V gene. The CDR3 reads CASSQSYSSYEQYF.

This chain joins TRBV9 and TRBJ2-1; there is no DNA to check the TCRdb D call of TRBD2. Germline CDR1 reads SGDLS; CDR2 reads YYNGEE. This CDR3 spans 15 amino acids. This chain's CDR3 is CASSVGEGAYNEQFF.

This sequence joins TRBV12-3 or TRBV12-4 and TRBJ2-5; TCRdb indicates TRBD2, and absent DNA this call remains unverified. The CDR3 contains 13 residues. CDR3 protein: CASRRGGQETQYF.

V and J are TRBV20-1 and TRBJ2-1; TCRdb indicates TRBD2, and absent DNA this call remains unverified. The CDR3 runs to 15 residues. The germline V gene encodes CDR1 DFQATT and CDR2 SNEGSKA (reference sequence). CDR3 loop: CSARELPGLNNEQFF.

The chain uses TRBV24-1 and TRBJ2-2. Germline CDR1 KGHDR, CDR2 SFDVKD. The CDR3 consists of 13 residues. The CDR3 is CATSDSRTGELFF.

The chain is built from TRBV7-9 and TRBJ2-1. The germline V gene encodes CDR1 SEHNR and CDR2 FQNEAQ (reference sequence). This CDR3 spans 14 amino acids. The CDR3 loop is CASSLISSYNEQFF.

The chain carries TRBV12-3 or TRBV12-4 and TRBJ2-1; as DNA is missing, the TRBD2 call by TCRdb cannot be tested. The CDR3 length is 16 residues. The CDR3 sequence is CATGGLAGRSYNEQFF.

The V gene is TRBV7-9, the J gene TRBJ1-2; with no DNA, the TCRdb D assignment of TRBD1 cannot be verified. The length of the CDR3 is 13 residues. Germline V gives CDR1 SEHNR, CDR2 FQNEAQ (reference sequence). CDR3 sequence reads: CASSFKEGDGYTF.

The chain recombines TRBV12-3 or TRBV12-4 with TRBJ2-1; the D call of TRBD1 rests on TCRdb alone, since no DNA is present to check it. The CDR3 spans 15 residues. The CDR3 spells CASSFETASANEQFF.

This sequence joins TRBV27 and TRBJ2-5; TCRdb lists TRBD1, though no DNA is available to test this call. CDR3 length: 14 amino acids. The germline CDR1 and CDR2 sequences are MNHEY and SMNVEV (reference sequence). The chain's CDR3 is CASSPGTGGWTQYF.

This chain uses TRBV18 with TRBJ2-6; checking the TCRdb D call of TRBD1 is not possible without DNA. The V gene's germline CDR1 is KGHSH and CDR2 LQKENI. CDR3 size: 22 residues. The CDR3 loop reads CASSPPRQKAQGAVTGANVLTF.

The chain couples TRBV7-2 to TRBJ2-3; lacking DNA, the TRBD1 call made by TCRdb goes unchecked. Germline CDR1 reads SGHTA; CDR2 reads FQGNSA. The CDR3 has 14 amino acids. The CDR3 is CASSSLTSTDTQYF. Full variable domain (missing parts from reference TRBV7-2 and TRBJ2-3): GAGVSQSPSNKVTEKGKDVELRCDPISGHTALYWYRQSLGQGLEFLIYFQGNSAPDKSGLPSDRFSAERTGGSVSTLTIQRTQQEDSAVYLCASSSLTSTDTQYFGPGTRLTVL.